Shown below are 16 T cell receptor beta chains from a single sample sequenced in a study of tumor-infiltrating lymphocytes in primary liver carcinoma. Making TCR beta cDNA involved around 510 ng total RNA and a constant-region primer. Three rounds of nested multiplex PCR with slightly modified ARM-PCR produced TCR beta libraries. In the first two PCR rounds, TRBV1-TRBV30 forward primers were paired with a C-beta reverse primer, and each round lasted roughly 9 cycles. From the multiplex PCR reads, TCRdb called clonotypes with MiXCR, one entry per CDR3 protein. Of roughly 120,000 distinct CDR3 sequences listed, around 62% are singletons. Unsorted bulk tissue, about 19-32 mg of it, served as the source for co-extraction of RNA and DNA. Sequencing was performed on liver tumor tissue from sampling region 1. Subset described: tumor region T1, superior pole. The receptors come from a woman aged 55-70 years with primary liver carcinoma and hepatitis B virus infection.

The chain recombines TRBV5-1 with TRBJ2-7; TRBD2 matches at 8 bases. The germline gives CDR1 SGHRS, CDR2 YFSETQ. V lost 5 bases, J lost 5 bases, and 6 bases stayed unmatched. There are 13 residues in the CDR3. The CDR3 loop reads CASRGSGKHEQYF. Here the CDR3 DNA reads TGCGCCAGCAGGGGTAGCGGGAAGCACGAGCAGTACTTC.

A word on this clonotype: This CDR3 is missing its conserved last phenylalanine or tryptophan, likely due to a read error. This sequence joins TRBV6-6 and TRBJ2-7; weak D call: TRBD2 (5 bases). CDR1 is MNHNY, CDR2 SVGAGI, per germline (reference sequence). The V and J ends lost 5 bases and 5 bases respectively, with 19 bases between them. This CDR3 region has 15 residues. The CDR3 region has the DNA TGTGCCAGCAGTAGGGCTAGCTTAGAATTCCACGAGCAGTACTTA. Translation gives CASSRASLEFHEQYL.

With respect to this clonotype: With a much larger clone just one base away, this may be a read error. This CDR3 is CASCGVGANYEQYF. The CDR3 region has the DNA TGTGCCAGCTGCGGCGTTGGAGCGAACTACGAGCAGTACTTC. V and J are TRBV13 and TRBJ2-7, with D unresolved. The CDR3 contains 14 residues. V lost 8 bases and J lost 3, with 17 bases in between. Germline values: CDR1 PRHDT, CDR2 FYEKMQ (reference sequence).

Note on this clonotype: This may be a read error, as it is one base from a much larger clone. Lacking the conserved final phenylalanine or tryptophan, this CDR3 likely reflects a read error. The chain uses TRBV20-1 and TRBJ2-2; 10 nucleotides align to TRBD2. V lost 0 bases, J lost 7 bases, and 11 bases stayed unmatched. The germline V gene has CDR1 DFQATT and CDR2 SNEGSKA (reference sequence). The CDR3 length is 17 residues. DNA of the CDR3: TGCAGTGCTAGAGATCCGGCTAGCGGGAGTCTGGGCGGGGAGCTGTTTTAT. Amino acid sequence: CSARDPASGSLGGELFY.

Concerning this clonotype: A much more abundant neighbour one base away suggests this may be a read error. This sequence joins TRBV14 and TRBJ2-3; D possibly matches TRBD1 or TRBD2 (5 bases each). Germline V lookup: CDR1 SGHDN, CDR2 FVKESK. The CDR3 contains 15 residues. The V end lost 0 bases, the J end lost 5 bases, and 12 bases lay between the germline ends. CDR3 bases: TGTGCCAGCAGCCAAGAATGGGGGAGAATAGATACGCAGTATTTT. It is translated as CASSQEWGRIDTQYF.

About this clonotype itself: One end of the junction does not line up with germline, which may come from a read error. The chain links TRBV6-5 to TRBJ2-7; TRBD1 might be the D (6 bases). Germline V lookup: CDR1 MNHEY, CDR2 SVGAGI. This CDR3 comprises 14 residues. CDR3 coding DNA: TGTACCAGCAGTTCAGCAGGGGATCGAAACGAGCAGTACTTC. It encodes CTSSSAGDRNEQYF.

A note on this clonotype: Lacking the conserved final phenylalanine or tryptophan, this CDR3 likely reflects a read error. The CDR3 spells CASSLLGGMNTEAFL. CDR3 coding DNA: TGTGCCAGCAGCCTGCTCGGGGGTATGAACACTGAAGCTTTCCTT. This sequence joins TRBV11-1 and TRBJ1-1, with a tentative D call TRBD1 (5 bases). V lost 5 bases, J lost 0 bases, and 13 bases lay in between. The germline V gene encodes CDR1 SGHAT and CDR2 FQDESV (reference sequence). This CDR3 comprises 15 residues.

The rearrangement links TRBV11-2 to TRBJ1-1; a weak D match, TRBD1 (5 bases). This CDR3 spans 16 amino acids. Trimming took off 3 bases at V and 4 bases at J, with 18 bases between the two ends. From germline, CDR1 is SGHAT and CDR2 FQNNGV. The CDR3 here is CASSLVGVSCVTEAFF. CDR3 DNA sequence: TGTGCCAGCAGCTTGGTAGGGGTCAGTTGTGTCACTGAAGCTTTCTTT.

Comments on this clonotype: Given a much more abundant clone one base away, this may be a read error. The CDR3: CASCHGTSGYEQYF. The CDR3 region has the DNA TGCGCCAGCTGCCACGGGACTAGCGGTTACGAGCAGTACTTC. The chain uses TRBV4-1 and TRBJ2-7, with 11 bases that match TRBD2. Germline values: CDR1 MGHRA, CDR2 YSYEKL. The CDR3 has 14 amino acids.

In its sample, this clonotype was seen many times. V and J are TRBV6-2 or TRBV6-3 and TRBJ2-3; 13 bases are shared with TRBD2. Per germline, CDR1 MNHEY and CDR2 SVGEGT. V was pared by 2 bases and J by 3 bases, with 8 bases of the junction left unmatched. This CDR3 spans 18 amino acids. The CDR3: CASSYPSGTSGKTDTQYF. CDR3 nucleotides: TGTGCCAGCAGTTACCCGAGTGGGACTAGCGGGAAAACAGATACGCAGTATTTT.

The chain is built from TRBV12-3 or TRBV12-4 and TRBJ2-7; 7 positions match TRBD1. This CDR3 region has 15 residues. V dropped 5 bases and J dropped 1; count of bases not matched to a gene: 8. CDR3 DNA: TGTGCCAGCAGTCCGACCGGGACAGTTTCCTACGAGCAGTACTTC. Translation: CASSPTGTVSYEQYF.

Regarding this clonotype: This could be a read error, since a much larger clone is one nucleotide away. This sequence joins TRBV10-3 and TRBJ2-1; D not certain. The germline gives CDR1 ENHRY, CDR2 SYGVKD. The length of the CDR3 is 11 residues. CDR3 residues: CTISSANEQFF. The CDR3 DNA reads TGTACCATCAGTTCGGCCAATGAGCAGTTCTTC.

The V gene is TRBV5-1, the J gene TRBJ1-6; the D gene is possibly TRBD1 (5 bases). From germline, CDR1 is SGHRS and CDR2 YFSETQ. The CDR3 length is 15 residues. Trimming removed 0 bases at V and 7 bases at J, with 11 bases between. Here the CDR3 DNA reads TGCGCCAGCAGCTTGGAGCCGGGGGGAAATTCACCCCTCCACTTT. It yields the protein CASSLEPGGNSPLHF.

Worth noting for this clonotype: A much larger clone differs by one base, so this may be a read error. The genes are TRBV5-1 and TRBJ2-3; no clear D gene. The closer fit of TRBJ1-5 to the DNA end suggests the J call may be wrong. From germline, CDR1 is SGHRS and CDR2 YFSETQ. This CDR3 is built from 15 residues. CDR3 protein: CASSLERLVLGTQHF. DNA of the CDR3: TGCGCCAGCAGCTTGGAGCGCCTAGTTTTGGGCACGCAGCATTTT.

This clonotype was picked up many times. V is TRBV5-4 and J is TRBJ2-3, with 13 bases matching TRBD2. Germline lookup yields CDR1 SGHNT and CDR2 YYREEE (reference sequence). Trimming at V came to 0 bases and at J to 5 bases, leaving 6 bases not matched to a gene. The CDR3 is 17 residues long. CDR3 region: CASSLEQRTSGRDTQYF. CDR3 DNA: TGTGCCAGCAGCTTGGAGCAAAGGACTAGCGGGAGAGATACGCAGTATTTT.

Remarks on this clonotype: This CDR3 is missing its conserved last phenylalanine or tryptophan, likely due to a read error. The CDR3 coding sequence is TGTGCCAGCAGCCTCGCAGGGACTAGCGGGAGTAATGAGCAGTTCTGC. Amino acids: CASSLAGTSGSNEQFC. The rearrangement links TRBV7-3 to TRBJ2-1, with 14 bases fitting TRBD2. Germline lookup yields CDR1 SGHTA and CDR2 FQGTGA. With 5 bases clipped from V and 7 bases from J, the junction kept 7 bases outside the gene matches. The CDR3 loop spans 16 amino acids.